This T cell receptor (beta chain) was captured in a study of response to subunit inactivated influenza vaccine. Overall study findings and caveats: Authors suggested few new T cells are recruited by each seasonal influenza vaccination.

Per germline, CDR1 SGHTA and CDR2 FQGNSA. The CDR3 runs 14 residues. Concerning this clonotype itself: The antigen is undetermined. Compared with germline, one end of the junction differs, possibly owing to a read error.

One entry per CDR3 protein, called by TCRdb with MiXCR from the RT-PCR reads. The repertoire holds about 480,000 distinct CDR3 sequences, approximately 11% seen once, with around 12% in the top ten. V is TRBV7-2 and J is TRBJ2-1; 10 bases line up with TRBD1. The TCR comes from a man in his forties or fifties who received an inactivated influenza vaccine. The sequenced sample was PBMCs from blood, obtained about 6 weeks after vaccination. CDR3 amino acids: CASSLDLRGQGKIF. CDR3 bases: TGTGCCAGCAGCTTAGATCTTCGGGGACAGGGGAAGATCTTC.